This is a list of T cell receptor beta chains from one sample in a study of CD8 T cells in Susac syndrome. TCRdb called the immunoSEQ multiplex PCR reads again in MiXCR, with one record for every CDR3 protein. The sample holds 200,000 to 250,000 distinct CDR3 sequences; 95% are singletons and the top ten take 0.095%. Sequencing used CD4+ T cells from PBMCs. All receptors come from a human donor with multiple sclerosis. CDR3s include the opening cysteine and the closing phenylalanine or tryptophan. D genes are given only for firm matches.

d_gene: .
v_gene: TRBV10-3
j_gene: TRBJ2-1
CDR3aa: CAISRTTDRKTYNEQFF

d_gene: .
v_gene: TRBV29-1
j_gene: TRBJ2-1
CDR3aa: CSVVVGGNEQFF

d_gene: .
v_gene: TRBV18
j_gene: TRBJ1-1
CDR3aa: CASSQGSMNTEAFF

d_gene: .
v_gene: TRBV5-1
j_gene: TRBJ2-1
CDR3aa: CASSFRESSYNEQFF

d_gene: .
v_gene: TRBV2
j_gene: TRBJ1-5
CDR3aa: CASSDDRSQPQHF

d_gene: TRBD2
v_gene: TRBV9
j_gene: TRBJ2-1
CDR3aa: CASSVGSSGREAEQFF

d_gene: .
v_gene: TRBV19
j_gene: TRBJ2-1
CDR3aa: CASRSPRAGQNNEQFF

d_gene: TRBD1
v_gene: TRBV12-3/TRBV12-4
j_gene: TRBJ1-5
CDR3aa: CASSPSRDSPLQHF

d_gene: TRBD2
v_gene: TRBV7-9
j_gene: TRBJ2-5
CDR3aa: CASSSNSGSGETQYF

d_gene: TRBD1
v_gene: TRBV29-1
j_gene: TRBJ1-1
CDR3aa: CSVRVGDSPTEAFF

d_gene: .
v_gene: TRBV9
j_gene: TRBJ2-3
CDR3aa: CASSRLGGRIKDTQYF

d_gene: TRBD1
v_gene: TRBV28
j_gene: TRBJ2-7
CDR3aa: CASSPRTGLPHEQYF

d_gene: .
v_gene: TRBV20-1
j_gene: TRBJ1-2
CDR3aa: CSANLNRKNYGYTF

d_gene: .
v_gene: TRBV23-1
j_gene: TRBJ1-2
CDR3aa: CASSPSRGYTF

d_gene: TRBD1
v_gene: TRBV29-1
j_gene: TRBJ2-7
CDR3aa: CSVAAPGTDSYEQYF

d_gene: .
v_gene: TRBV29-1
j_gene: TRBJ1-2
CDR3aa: CSAQYVWGPQAGGYTF

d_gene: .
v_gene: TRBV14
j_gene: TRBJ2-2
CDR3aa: CASSREASVRPITGELFF

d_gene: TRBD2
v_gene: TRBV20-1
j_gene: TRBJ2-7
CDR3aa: CSARDPSGGAWVQYF

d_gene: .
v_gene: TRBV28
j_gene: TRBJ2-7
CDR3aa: CASSSLRGYYEQYF

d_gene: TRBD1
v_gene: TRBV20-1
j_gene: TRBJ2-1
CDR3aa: CSANTPGQGPEGEQFF

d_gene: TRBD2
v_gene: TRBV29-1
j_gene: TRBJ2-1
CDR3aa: CSVDPSGSPYNEQFF

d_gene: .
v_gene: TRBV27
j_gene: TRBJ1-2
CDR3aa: CASSSLASGGYTF

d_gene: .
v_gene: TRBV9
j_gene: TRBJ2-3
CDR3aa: CASSVAVGGALDTQYF

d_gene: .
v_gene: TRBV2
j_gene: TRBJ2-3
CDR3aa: CASSELAGPQYF

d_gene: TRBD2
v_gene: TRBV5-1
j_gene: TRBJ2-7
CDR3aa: CASSLHSGRVYEQYF

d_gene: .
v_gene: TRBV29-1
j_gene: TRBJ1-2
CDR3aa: CSVGSRVDRAGYTF

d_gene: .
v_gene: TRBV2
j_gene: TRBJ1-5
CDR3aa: CASSEGPTRGQPQHF

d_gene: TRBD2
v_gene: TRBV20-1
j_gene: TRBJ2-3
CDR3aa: CSALAGERPGTDTQYF

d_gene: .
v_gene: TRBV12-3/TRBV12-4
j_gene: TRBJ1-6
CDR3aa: CASSPDGAGTSPLHF

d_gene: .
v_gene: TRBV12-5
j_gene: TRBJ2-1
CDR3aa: CASGLGLPGVAEQFF

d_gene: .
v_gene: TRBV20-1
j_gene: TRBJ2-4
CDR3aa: CSAGSQGADPKNIQYF

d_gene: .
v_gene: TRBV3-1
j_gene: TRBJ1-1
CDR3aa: CASSSGVPGEAFF

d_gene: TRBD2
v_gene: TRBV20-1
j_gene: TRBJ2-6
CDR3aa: CSASAGGGANVLTF

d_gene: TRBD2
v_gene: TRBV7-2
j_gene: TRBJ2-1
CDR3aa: CASSLVGTSGNEQFF

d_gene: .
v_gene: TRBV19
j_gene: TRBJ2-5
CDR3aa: CASSIYGETQYF

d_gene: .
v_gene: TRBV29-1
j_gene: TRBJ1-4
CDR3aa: CSGVVGGRGEKLFF

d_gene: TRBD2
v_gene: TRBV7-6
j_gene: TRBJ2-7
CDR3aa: CASSLVPTSGEQYF

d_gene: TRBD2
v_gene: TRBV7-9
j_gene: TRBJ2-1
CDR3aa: CASSSGLAGVDEQFF

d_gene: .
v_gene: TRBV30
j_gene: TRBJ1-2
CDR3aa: CAWSVNGQGYGYTF

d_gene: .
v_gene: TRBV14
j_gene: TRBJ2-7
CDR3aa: CASSQSTRLQQYF

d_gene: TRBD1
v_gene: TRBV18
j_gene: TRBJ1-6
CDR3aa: CASSLGQGSYNSPLHF

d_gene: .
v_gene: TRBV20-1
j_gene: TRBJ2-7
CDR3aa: CSARDLGGSYYEQYF

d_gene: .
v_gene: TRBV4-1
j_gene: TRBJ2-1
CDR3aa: CASSFDGRMYTMTQFF

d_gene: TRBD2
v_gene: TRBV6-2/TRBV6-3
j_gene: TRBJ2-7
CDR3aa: CATRTSGFYEQYF

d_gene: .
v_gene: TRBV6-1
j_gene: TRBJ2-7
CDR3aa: CASSPGGANYEQYF

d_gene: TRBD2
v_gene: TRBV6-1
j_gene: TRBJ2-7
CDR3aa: CASSERLAVSSYEQYF

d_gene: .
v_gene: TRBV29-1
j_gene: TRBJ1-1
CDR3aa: CSVHPMSQEAFF

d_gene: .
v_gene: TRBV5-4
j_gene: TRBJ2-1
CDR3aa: CASSSGGGGSSYNEQFF

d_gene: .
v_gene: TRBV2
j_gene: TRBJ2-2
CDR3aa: CASSLDGINTGELFF

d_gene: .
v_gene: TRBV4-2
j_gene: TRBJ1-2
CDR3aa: CASSQGVRDARNYGYTF

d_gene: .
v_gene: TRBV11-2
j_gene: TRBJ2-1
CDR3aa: CASSLERGGRAFNEQFF

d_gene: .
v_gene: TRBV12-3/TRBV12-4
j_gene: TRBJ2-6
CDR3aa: CASDIGISRGHGANVLTF

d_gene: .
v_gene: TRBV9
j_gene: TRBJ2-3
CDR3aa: CASSVAGHTSDTQYF

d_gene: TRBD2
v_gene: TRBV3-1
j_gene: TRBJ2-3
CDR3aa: CASSQSGLATDTQYF

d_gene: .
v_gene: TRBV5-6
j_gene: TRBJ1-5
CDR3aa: CASSLAGDQPQHF

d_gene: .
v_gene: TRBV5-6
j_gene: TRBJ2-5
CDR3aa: CASSPAPAGLGAQYF

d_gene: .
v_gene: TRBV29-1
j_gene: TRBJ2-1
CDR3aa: CSVLRGIDEQFF

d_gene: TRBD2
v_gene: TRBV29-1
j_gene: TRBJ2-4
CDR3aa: CSVERLAGAGGNIQYF